These 2 T cell receptor beta chains originate from one sample sequenced in a study of blood T cell repertoires in COVID-19. The table came from immunoSEQ multiplex PCR; TCRdb's copy has only in-frame clones and leaves some out. The repertoire holds approximately 100,000 clones, with around 80% as singletons. Sequenced: peripheral blood. Receptor source: a man between 65 and 79 years old with acute or convalescent COVID-19.

The V call is TRBV27, the J call TRBJ1-1; 8 positions match TRBD1. After removal of 5 bases from V and 5 bases from J, the junction contained 16 bases not matched to a gene. This CDR3 has 17 amino acids. The germline V gene has CDR1 MNHEY and CDR2 SMNVEV (reference sequence). CDR3 protein: CASSPRGRGLGSTEAFF. The CDR3 coding sequence is TGTGCCAGCAGTCCCCGAGGCAGGGGGCTAGGGTCGACTGAAGCTTTCTTT.

This chain joins TRBV4-1 and TRBJ2-5; 14 nucleotides align to TRBD2. CDR1 is MGHRA and CDR2 is YSYEKL in the germline V gene. CDR3 length equals 17 residues. V lost 4 bases to trimming and J lost 5 bases; unmatched junction nucleotides: 9. CDR3: CASSLVGTSGSGETQYF. CDR3 bases: TGCGCCAGCAGCCTCGTCGGGACTAGCGGGAGTGGGGAGACCCAGTACTTC.